Listed here is a single T cell receptor beta chain. Its specificity is unknown. The CDR3 runs to 14 residues. Germline V CDR1 and CDR2: LGHNT, FRNRAP. This record belongs to a study of T cells expressing NK-cell markers. Study overall: Repertoires of TCR beta were obtained from T cells sorted as CD3+CD56+NKG2C+, CD3+CD56+NKG2C- and CD3+CD56-NKG2C+. HCMV seropositivity marked seven of the eight sequenced donors; one was seronegative.

Study outcomes and limitations: Among a few donors, these clonotypes also ranked first in the CD3+CD56-NKG2C+ fraction. Dominant NKG2C+ clonotypes in roughly six donors made up about 1.0-7.0% of CD8+ T cells.

TCRdb re-called the 5' RACE reads and shows each CDR3 protein once, DNA omitted. Listed are 500,000 to 700,000 distinct CDR3 sequences; approximately 3.6% falls within the top ten. The chain employs TRBV12-5 and TRBJ2-5. This sequence originates from a man aged 18-30 years in good health. Sample: blood T cells: a sorted CD56 or NKG2C T cell subset, CD4+ or CD8+ T cells, or bulk PBMC T cells (not recorded which). The CDR3 loop reads CASGLSLGYETQYF.